This T cell receptor (beta chain) emerged from a study of T cells in Graves' hyperthyroidism and ophthalmopathy. Across the study: Prior to any treatment, at the point of initial diagnosis, peripheral blood was collected.

Per germline, CDR1 SGHNT and CDR2 YENEEA. Trimming left V 2 bases short and J 8 bases short, with 9 bases between. The length of the CDR3 is 12 residues. Graves' hyperthyroidism without ophthalmopathy progression within 18 months was termed stable. Researchers barred patients who had uncontrolled infection, other autoimmune disease, pregnancy or lactation. Findings and limits, study-wide: With a median lead of 6.5 months before onset, the model predicted ophthalmopathy.

Amplified TCR beta CDR3 regions came from RNA transcripts. HTBI primers were employed in a first-round RT-PCR of the TCR CDR3. TCRdb passed the multiplex PCR reads through MiXCR, listing each CDR3 protein once. The sample carries some 550,000 distinct CDR3 sequences, more than 20% recorded once. This clonotype was observed at least ten times. Its antigen is unidentified. The specimen sequenced was blood. The chain uses TRBV11-3 and TRBJ1-1; D gene ambiguous. The receptor comes from a man aged 18-30 years with Graves' hyperthyroidism. The CDR3 sequence is CASSLNAGEAFF. The CDR3 DNA follows: TGTGCCAGCAGCTTAAATGCGGGAGAAGCTTTCTTT.